This T cell receptor beta chain was sequenced during a study of blood T cell repertoires in COVID-19. Study-level information: Spain, Italy and the United States supplied samples that represented acute and convalescent COVID-19. The analysed material was cDNA or gDNA that came from T cells, B-cell-depleted T cells, or PBMCs.

In the original analysis: Quantification of nucleated cells was approximated via reference gene primer amplification. Here immunoSEQ multiplex PCR was the method, and the copy in TCRdb shows in-frame clones only, minus some. V and J calls and clone size are copied from that table; D and trimming were computed from the DNA. This table holds more than 400,000 clones, approximately 85% found once. The CDR3 totals 12 residues. The V end was cut by 5 bases, the J end by 10 bases, with 9 bases between. Germline V lookup: CDR1 SEHNR, CDR2 FQNEAQ (reference sequence). This sequence was found in a human donor in a cohort sampled during active COVID-19. The chain couples TRBV7-9 to TRBJ1-6; a weak D match, TRBD1 (5 bases). Sequencing was performed on peripheral blood. In nucleotides, the CDR3 is TGTGCCAGCAGCCTGGAGGGGTCACCCCTCCACTTT. This translates into CASSLEGSPLHF.